These T cell receptor beta chains were read from a single sample in a study of response to subunit inactivated influenza vaccine. TCRdb independently ran MiXCR on the RT-PCR reads; one entry per CDR3 protein. The table records hundreds of thousands of distinct CDR3 sequences, more than 15% of them present only once. This specimen consisted of PBMCs from blood, obtained about 12 days after vaccination. These receptors came from a man aged 50-59 years who received an inactivated influenza vaccine. The CDR3 runs from the conserved cysteine through the conserved F or W. A D gene is named only where the DNA matches it firmly. Clone size is shown for a subset of rows, as once, few, many or a class of expanded clone.

TRBJ2-1,TRBD2,TRBV20-1,few,TGCAGTGCTAAACCACTGACTAGCGGGGGGGTGAATGAGCAGTTCTTC,CSAKPLTSGGVNEQFF
TRBJ2-7,-,TRBV12-3/TRBV12-4,-,TGTGCCAGCAGTGGGTCGGGCTCTCTGCACTACGAGCAGTACTTC,CASSGSGSLHYEQYF
TRBJ2-1,-,TRBV9,-,TGTGCCAGCAGCAAGGACACGGAGCAGTTCTTC,CASSKDTEQFF
TRBJ1-2,TRBD1,TRBV5-1,-,TGCGCCAGCAGCCCCGCCGGGACAGGGAACGGCTACACCTTC,CASSPAGTGNGYTF
TRBJ1-2,-,TRBV10-3,few,TGTGCCATCAGTGAAACCCGGCGCGGGCAGGGCTACACCTTC,CAISETRRGQGYTF
TRBJ2-1,TRBD2,TRBV20-1,few,TGCAGTGCTAGGTTTCCTAGCGGGAGATCTTACAATGAGCAGTTCTTC,CSARFPSGRSYNEQFF
TRBJ2-1,TRBD2,TRBV24-1,-,TGTGCCACCAGTGGTACCGACTTGGCGGGAGGTATCAATGAGCAGTTCTTC,CATSGTDLAGGINEQFF
TRBJ1-1,TRBD1,TRBV5-1,-,TGCGCCAGCAGCGGACAGGGGGCCGGCACTGAAGCTTTCTTT,CASSGQGAGTEAFF
TRBJ2-3,-,TRBV4-1,few,TGCGCCAGCAGCCTCAAATATACTTCAGATACGCAGTATTTT,CASSLKYTSDTQYF
TRBJ2-3,TRBD2,TRBV4-1,-,TGCGCCAGCAGCCCCCCGGAGGGGACTAGCGGGAGCACAGATACGCAGTATTTT,CASSPPEGTSGSTDTQYF
TRBJ2-1,TRBD1,TRBV5-5,many,TGTGCCAGCAGCCCGCAGACAGGGGGAAATGAGCAGTTCTTC,CASSPQTGGNEQFF
TRBJ2-1,-,TRBV11-3,few,TGTGCCAGCAGCCCCAGCCGCGGAGTAACCTACAATGAGCAGTTCTTC,CASSPSRGVTYNEQFF
TRBJ2-1,-,TRBV20-1,-,TGCAGTGCTACCCCCGGAGAGGGGACCTACAATGAGCAGTTCTTC,CSATPGEGTYNEQFF
TRBJ2-3,-,TRBV25-1,few,TGTGCCAGCAGTGAAATCGGTGGGGGCGCGGATACGCAGTATTTT,CASSEIGGGADTQYF
TRBJ2-7,TRBD2,TRBV20-1,-,TGCAGTACTTACAGGGGGAGGGTAGCGGGAGGCCCTCCTAACGAGCAGTACTTC,CSTYRGRVAGGPPNEQYF
TRBJ2-3,-,TRBV20-1,few,TGCAGTGCTAGACAGGGGCGAGTTAACACAGATACGCAGTATTTT,CSARQGRVNTDTQYF
TRBJ1-1,TRBD1,TRBV4-3,-,TGCGCCAGCAGCCAGAGGACAGGAGTAACTGAAGCTTTCTTT,CASSQRTGVTEAFF